Here is one TCR beta chain with its context. This record belongs to a study of blood T cell repertoires in COVID-19. V was cut by 4 bases and J by 5 bases, with 21 bases left in between. This CDR3 comprises 16 residues. The germline V gene has CDR1 LNHDA and CDR2 SQIVND (reference sequence). The data were produced by immunoSEQ multiplex PCR, yet TCRdb's version contains in-frame clones alone and is incomplete. The data hold 180,000 or so clones, with around four fifths observed a single time. The sequencing input was PBMCs or T cells enriched from blood (not recorded which). This receptor was taken from a woman aged 60-75 years who had recovered from COVID-19. V is TRBV19 and J is TRBJ2-7, with D perhaps TRBD1 (6 bases). CDR3: CASSRTIDRNHDEQYF. The DNA for the CDR3 is TGTGCCAGTAGTAGAACTATCGACAGGAACCACGACGAGCAGTACTTC.